This passage covers 15 T cell receptor beta chains from one sample sequenced in a study of shared clonotypes between healthy human individuals. Repertoires were generated with immunoSEQ multiplex PCR, while TCRdb's copy carries only in-frame clones and drops some. Altogether about 680,000 clones are present, about 90% being singletons, with the ten largest covering roughly 24%. Terminally differentiated effector memory CD45RA+ cells were left out of the naive CD8 fraction, which was CD45RO-negative and positively selected for CCR7. The sample consisted of naive CD8+ T cells sorted from blood. The receptor set was obtained from a man between 25 and 39 years old in good health.

The chain employs TRBV11-2 and TRBJ2-5; TRBD1 matches 8 bases. The V gene's germline CDR1 is SGHAT and CDR2 FQNNGV. The CDR3 runs to 14 residues. J was trimmed by 2 bases and V by 5 bases; bases with no gene match: 4. The DNA for the CDR3 is TGTGCCAGCAGCCCCTGGGACAGGCAAGAGACCCAGTACTTC. Protein: CASSPWDRQETQYF.

This clone was observed once. This chain links TRBV29-1 with TRBJ2-5; 7 bases are a match to TRBD1. The germline V gene encodes CDR1 SQVTM and CDR2 ANQGSEA. This CDR3 comprises 14 residues. Losses at the gene ends were 0 bases for V and 2 bases for J; bases not matched to a gene: 3. The CDR3 nucleotides read TGCAGCGTTGAAGATCGGGGACAGCAAGAGACCCAGTACTTC. This sequence encodes CSVEDRGQQETQYF.

The J gene is TRBJ2-2, the V gene TRBV4-1; 13 nucleotides line up with TRBD2. The CDR3 is 17 residues long. Germline V gives CDR1 MGHRA, CDR2 YSYEKL. Trimming cost V 0 bases and J 7 bases; bases outside gene matches: 5. The CDR3 protein is CASSQEPLAGGYGELFF. The CDR3 DNA reads as TGCGCCAGCAGCCAAGAACCACTAGCGGGAGGGTACGGGGAGCTGTTTTTT.

The chain couples TRBV5-4 to TRBJ1-4; perhaps TRBD1 as D (5 bases). Trimming shortened V by 3 bases and J by 3 bases, and 15 bases separated the two germline ends. The CDR3 contains 16 residues. Germline CDR1 reads SGHNT; CDR2 reads YYREEE (reference sequence). DNA of the CDR3: TGTGCCAGCAGCTCCCTAGGCGGGGCCCCTAATGAAAAACTGTTTTTT. Its protein is CASSSLGGAPNEKLFF.

The chain uses TRBV7-3 and TRBJ2-1, with TRBD2 as a possible D gene (6 bases). Germline values: CDR1 SGHTA, CDR2 FQGTGA. CDR3 size: 13 residues. Between the trimmed V and J ends, which lost 5 bases and 10 bases, there was a span of 15 bases. DNA of the CDR3: TGTGCCAGCAGCGCCCCTGGGACTGGCGAGCAGTTCTTC. Encoded protein: CASSAPGTGEQFF.

This chain uses TRBV7-9 with TRBJ2-5; maybe TRBD2 (5 bases). The CDR3 length is 17 residues. The V gene lost 3 bases and the J gene lost 0 bases, with 17 bases spanning the gap. CDR1 is SEHNR, CDR2 FQNEAQ, per germline (reference sequence). CDR3 protein: CASSLNLRAEDQETQYF. CDR3 bases: TGTGCCAGCAGCTTGAACCTTAGGGCGGAGGACCAAGAGACCCAGTACTTC.

This clone was seen a single time. The CDR3 nucleotides read TGCGCCAGCAGCAGGGGGAAGGGAGACCACACTGAAGCTTTCTTT. Translating gives CASSRGKGDHTEAFF. The chain joins TRBV4-3 to TRBJ1-1; perhaps TRBD1 as D (6 bases). Germline values: CDR1 LGHNA, CDR2 YSLEER. Trimming stripped 5 bases from V and 3 bases from J, with 16 bases between. This CDR3 spans 15 amino acids.

V usage is TRBV6-6 and J usage is TRBJ2-1, with 11 bases that match TRBD2. This CDR3 comprises 16 residues. The V and J ends lost 2 bases and 4 bases, in that order; junction bases with no gene match: 4. Germline values: CDR1 MNHNY, CDR2 SVGAGI (reference sequence). CDR3 residues: CASSYPGTSGYNEQFF. CDR3 bases: TGTGCCAGCAGTTACCCCGGGACTAGCGGTTACAATGAGCAGTTCTTC.

The chain has TRBV5-5 and TRBJ2-1; D not resolved. Germline values: CDR1 SGHKS, CDR2 YYEKEE (reference sequence). This CDR3 comprises 11 residues. Trimming took 7 bases from V and 6 from J, leaving 8 bases between them. CDR3 amino acids: CASGKFNEQFF. The CDR3 coding sequence is TGTGCCAGCGGGAAATTCAATGAGCAGTTCTTC.

The V and J genes are TRBV27 and TRBJ2-7, with 10 bases aligning to TRBD2. Trimming cost V 4 bases and J 2 bases; bases outside gene matches: 2. The CDR3 is made up of 14 amino acids. The germline V gene has CDR1 MNHEY and CDR2 SMNVEV (reference sequence). The CDR3 spells CASSSLAGTYEQYF. The DNA of the CDR3 is TGTGCCAGCAGTTCACTAGCGGGGACCTACGAGCAGTACTTC.

The rearrangement links TRBV21-1 to TRBJ1-1. TRBV21-1 is a documented pseudogene. This CDR3 is built from 14 residues. The CDR3 loop reads CASREHRLDTEAFF. The CDR3 coding sequence is TGTGCCAGCAGAGAACATAGGCTCGACACTGAAGCTTTCTTT.

J is TRBJ2-1 and V is TRBV9, with TRBD1 matching over 8 bases. The CDR3 spans 16 residues. The germline V gene encodes CDR1 SGDLS and CDR2 YYNGEE. Trimming took 3 bases from V and 4 from J; bases not matched to a gene: 9. CDR3 sequence reads: CASSEQDREVYNEQFF. CDR3 DNA sequence: TGTGCCAGCAGCGAACAGGACAGGGAAGTTTACAATGAGCAGTTCTTC.

This chain links TRBV9 with TRBJ1-3; TRBD1 agrees at 7 bases. CDR3 length equals 15 residues. CDR1 and CDR2 from the germline V gene are SGDLS and YYNGEE. Trimming cost V 0 bases and J 4 bases; bases outside gene matches: 4. CDR3 protein: CASSVEGAKGNTIYF. Here the CDR3 DNA reads TGTGCCAGCAGCGTAGAGGGGGCGAAAGGAAACACCATATATTTT.

This clone was recorded once. The CDR3 here is CASTYWGGRDGNTIYF. The CDR3 DNA is TGTGCCAGCACCTATTGGGGCGGCAGGGACGGAAACACCATATATTTT. This chain joins TRBV28 and TRBJ1-3, with a weak D call TRBD1 (5 bases). With 7 bases removed from V and 4 bases from J, the gap between germline ends came to 20 bases. The length of the CDR3 is 16 residues. CDR1 is MDHEN, CDR2 SYDVKM, per germline.

The chain has TRBV11-2 and TRBJ2-3, with 9 bases lining up with TRBD1. Unmatched junction bases numbered 10, after V lost 5 bases and J lost 4 bases. Germline CDR1 and CDR2: SGHAT and FQNNGV. The CDR3 covers 16 residues. This CDR3 reads CASSNRGRDGADTQYF. CDR3 bases: TGTGCCAGCAGCAACAGGGGGCGGGATGGGGCAGATACGCAGTATTTT.